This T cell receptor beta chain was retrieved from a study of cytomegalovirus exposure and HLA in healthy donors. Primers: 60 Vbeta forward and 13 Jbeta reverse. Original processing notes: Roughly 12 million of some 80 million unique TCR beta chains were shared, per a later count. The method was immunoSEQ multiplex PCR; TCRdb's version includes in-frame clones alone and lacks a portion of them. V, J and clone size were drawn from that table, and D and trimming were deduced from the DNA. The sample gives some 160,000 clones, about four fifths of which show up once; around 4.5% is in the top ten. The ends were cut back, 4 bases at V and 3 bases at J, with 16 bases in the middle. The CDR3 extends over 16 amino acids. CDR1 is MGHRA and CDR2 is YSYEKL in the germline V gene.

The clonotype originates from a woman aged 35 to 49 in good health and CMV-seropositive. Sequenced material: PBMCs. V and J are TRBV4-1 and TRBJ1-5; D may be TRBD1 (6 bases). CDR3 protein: CASSPLGQGNNQPQHF. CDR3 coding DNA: TGCGCCAGCAGCCCCCTCGGGCAGGGGAACAATCAGCCCCAGCATTTT.